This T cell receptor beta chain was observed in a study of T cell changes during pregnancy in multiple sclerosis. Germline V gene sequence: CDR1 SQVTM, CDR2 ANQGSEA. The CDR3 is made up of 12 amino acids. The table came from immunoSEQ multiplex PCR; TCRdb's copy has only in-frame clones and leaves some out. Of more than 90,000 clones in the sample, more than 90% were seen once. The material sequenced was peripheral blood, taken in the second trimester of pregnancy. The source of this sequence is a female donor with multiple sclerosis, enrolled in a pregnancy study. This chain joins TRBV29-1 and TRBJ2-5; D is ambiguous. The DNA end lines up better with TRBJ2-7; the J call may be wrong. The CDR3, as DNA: TGCAGCGTTGAGGTTCTGCCCTACGAGCAGTACTTC. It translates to CSVEVLPYEQYF.